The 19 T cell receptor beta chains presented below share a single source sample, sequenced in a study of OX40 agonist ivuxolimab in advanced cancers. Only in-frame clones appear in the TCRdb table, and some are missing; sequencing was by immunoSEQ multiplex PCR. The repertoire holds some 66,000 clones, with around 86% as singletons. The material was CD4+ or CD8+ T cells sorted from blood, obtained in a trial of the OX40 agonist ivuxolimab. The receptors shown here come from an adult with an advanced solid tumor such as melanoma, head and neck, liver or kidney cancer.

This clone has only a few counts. The CDR3 region is CASGNGQGLGTEAFF. Here the CDR3 DNA reads TGTGCTAGTGGGAACGGACAGGGGCTTGGCACTGAAGCTTTCTTT. The gene calls are TRBV12-5 and TRBJ1-1; 9 bases align to TRBD1. CDR1 LGHNT and CDR2 FRNRAP come from the germline V gene. The trim removed 6 bases at V and 4 bases at J, leaving 9 bases unmatched. The CDR3 is 15 residues long.

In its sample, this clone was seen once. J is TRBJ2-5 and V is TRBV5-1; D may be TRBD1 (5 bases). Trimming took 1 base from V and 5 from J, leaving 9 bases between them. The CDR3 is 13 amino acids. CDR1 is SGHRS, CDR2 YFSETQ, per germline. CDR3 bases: TGCGCCAGCAGCTTGCAGGGCGGTGAGACCCAGTACTTC. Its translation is CASSLQGGETQYF.

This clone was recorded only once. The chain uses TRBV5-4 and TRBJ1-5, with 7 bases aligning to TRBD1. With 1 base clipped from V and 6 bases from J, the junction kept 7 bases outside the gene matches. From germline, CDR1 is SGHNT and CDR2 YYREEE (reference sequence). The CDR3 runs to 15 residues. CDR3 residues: CASSLLNDRAQPQHF. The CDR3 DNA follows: TGTGCCAGCAGCTTGTTGAACGACAGGGCTCAGCCCCAGCATTTT.

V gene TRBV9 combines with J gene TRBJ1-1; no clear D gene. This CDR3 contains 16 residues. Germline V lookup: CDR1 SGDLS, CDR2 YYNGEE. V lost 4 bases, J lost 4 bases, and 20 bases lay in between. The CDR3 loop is CASSPSRASPSTEAFF. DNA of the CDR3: TGTGCCAGCAGCCCAAGCCGGGCCTCCCCGAGCACTGAAGCTTTCTTT. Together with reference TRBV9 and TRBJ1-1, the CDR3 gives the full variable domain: DSGVTQTPKHLITATGQRVTLRCSPRSGDLSVYWYQQSLDQGLQFLIQYYNGEERAKGNILERFSAQQFPDLHSELNLSSLELGDSALYFCASSPSRASPSTEAFFGQGTRLTVV.

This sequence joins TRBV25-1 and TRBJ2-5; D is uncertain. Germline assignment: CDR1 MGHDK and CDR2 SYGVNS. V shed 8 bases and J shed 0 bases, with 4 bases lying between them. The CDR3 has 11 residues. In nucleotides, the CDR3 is TGTGCCAGCGTTAACCAAGAGACCCAGTACTTC. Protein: CASVNQETQYF.

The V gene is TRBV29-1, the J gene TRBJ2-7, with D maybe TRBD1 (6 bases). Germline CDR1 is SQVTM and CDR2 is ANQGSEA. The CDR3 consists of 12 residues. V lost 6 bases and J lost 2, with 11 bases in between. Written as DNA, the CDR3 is TGCAGCGTCCGACAGGATACCTACGAGCAGTACTTC. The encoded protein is CSVRQDTYEQYF.

The CDR3 DNA reads as TGTGCCAGCAGCCAACCCTCTCCCACCGTTAGCTATGGCTACACCTTC. Translating it yields CASSQPSPTVSYGYTF. The V gene is TRBV4-2, the J gene TRBJ1-2; D is unresolved. V dropped 2 bases and J dropped 4 bases, with 17 bases sitting between them. Germline-derived CDR1 and CDR2 are LGHNA and YNFKEQ. The CDR3 has 16 amino acids.

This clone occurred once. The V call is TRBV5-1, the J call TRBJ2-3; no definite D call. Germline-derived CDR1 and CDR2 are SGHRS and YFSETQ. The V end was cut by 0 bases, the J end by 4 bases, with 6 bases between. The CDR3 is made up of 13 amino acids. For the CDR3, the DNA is TGCGCCAGCAGCTTGGAAGAATCAGATACGCAGTATTTT. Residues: CASSLEESDTQYF. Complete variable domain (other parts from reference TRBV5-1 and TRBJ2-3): KAGVTQTPRYLIKTRGQQVTLSCSPISGHRSVSWYQQTPGQGLQFLFEYFSETQRNKGNFPGRFSGRQFSNSRSEMNVSTLELGDSALYLCASSLEESDTQYFGPGTRLTVL.

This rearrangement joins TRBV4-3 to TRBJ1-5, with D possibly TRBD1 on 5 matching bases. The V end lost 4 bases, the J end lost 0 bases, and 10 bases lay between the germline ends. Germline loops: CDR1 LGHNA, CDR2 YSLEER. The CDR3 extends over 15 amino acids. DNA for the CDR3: TGCGCCAGCAGCCGGGACGTAGGTAGCAATCAGCCCCAGCATTTT. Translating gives CASSRDVGSNQPQHF.

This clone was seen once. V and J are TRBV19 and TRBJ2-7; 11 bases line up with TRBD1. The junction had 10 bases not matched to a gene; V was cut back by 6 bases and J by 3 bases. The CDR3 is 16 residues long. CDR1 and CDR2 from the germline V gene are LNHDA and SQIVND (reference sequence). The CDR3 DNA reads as TGTGCCAGTAGCTACCCGATCGGGACAGGGGGCTACGAGCAGTACTTC. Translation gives CASSYPIGTGGYEQYF.

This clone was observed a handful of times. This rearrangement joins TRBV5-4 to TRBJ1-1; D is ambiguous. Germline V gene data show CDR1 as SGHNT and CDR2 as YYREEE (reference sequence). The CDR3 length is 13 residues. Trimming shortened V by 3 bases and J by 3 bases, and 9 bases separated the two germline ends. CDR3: CASSSPTDTEAFF. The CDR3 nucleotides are TGTGCCAGCAGCTCCCCCACGGACACTGAAGCTTTCTTT.

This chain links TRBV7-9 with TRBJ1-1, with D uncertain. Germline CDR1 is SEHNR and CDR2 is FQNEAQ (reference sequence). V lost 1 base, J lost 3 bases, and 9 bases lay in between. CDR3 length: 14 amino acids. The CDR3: CASSLGLPDTEAFF. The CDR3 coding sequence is TGTGCCAGCAGCTTAGGACTGCCGGACACTGAAGCTTTCTTT.

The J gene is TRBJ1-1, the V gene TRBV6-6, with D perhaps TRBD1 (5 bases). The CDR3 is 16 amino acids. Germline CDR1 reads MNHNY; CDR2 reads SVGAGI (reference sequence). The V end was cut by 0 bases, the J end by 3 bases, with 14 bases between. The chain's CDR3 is CASSYSYRSKDTEAFF. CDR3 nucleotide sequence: TGTGCCAGCAGTTACTCCTACAGGAGTAAGGACACTGAAGCTTTCTTT.

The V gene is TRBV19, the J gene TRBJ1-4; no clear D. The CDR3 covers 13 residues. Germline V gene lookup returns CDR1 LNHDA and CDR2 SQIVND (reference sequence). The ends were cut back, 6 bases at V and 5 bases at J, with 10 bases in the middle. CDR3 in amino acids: CASRGRQNEKLFF. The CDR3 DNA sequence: TGTGCCAGTAGGGGCCGCCAGAATGAAAAACTGTTTTTT.

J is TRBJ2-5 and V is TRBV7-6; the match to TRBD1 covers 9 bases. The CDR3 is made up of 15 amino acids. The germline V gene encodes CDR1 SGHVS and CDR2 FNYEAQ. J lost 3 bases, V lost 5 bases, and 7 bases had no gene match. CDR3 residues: CASSQGTGLEETQYF. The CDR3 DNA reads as TGTGCCAGCAGCCAAGGGACAGGGCTGGAAGAGACCCAGTACTTC.

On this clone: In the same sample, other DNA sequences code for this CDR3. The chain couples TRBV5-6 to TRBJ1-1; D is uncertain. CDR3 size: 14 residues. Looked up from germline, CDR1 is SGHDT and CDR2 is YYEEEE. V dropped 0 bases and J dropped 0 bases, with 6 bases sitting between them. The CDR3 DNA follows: TGTGCCAGCAGCTTGGACCGCATGAACACTGAAGCTTTCTTT. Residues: CASSLDRMNTEAFF.

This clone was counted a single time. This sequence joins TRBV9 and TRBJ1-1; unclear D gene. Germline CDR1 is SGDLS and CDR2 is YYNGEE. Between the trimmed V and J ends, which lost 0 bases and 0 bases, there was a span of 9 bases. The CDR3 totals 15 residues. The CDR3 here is CASSVGVTVNTEAFF. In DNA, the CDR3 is TGTGCCAGCAGCGTAGGGGTCACAGTGAACACTGAAGCTTTCTTT.

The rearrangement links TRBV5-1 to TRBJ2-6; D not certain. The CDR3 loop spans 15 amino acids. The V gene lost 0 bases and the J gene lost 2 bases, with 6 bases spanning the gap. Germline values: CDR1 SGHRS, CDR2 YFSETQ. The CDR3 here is CASSLEHPGANVLTF. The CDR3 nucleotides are TGCGCCAGCAGCTTGGAACACCCTGGGGCCAACGTCCTGACTTTC. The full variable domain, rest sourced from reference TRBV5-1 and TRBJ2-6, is KAGVTQTPRYLIKTRGQQVTLSCSPISGHRSVSWYQQTPGQGLQFLFEYFSETQRNKGNFPGRFSGRQFSNSRSEMNVSTLELGDSALYLCASSLEHPGANVLTFGAGSRLTVL.

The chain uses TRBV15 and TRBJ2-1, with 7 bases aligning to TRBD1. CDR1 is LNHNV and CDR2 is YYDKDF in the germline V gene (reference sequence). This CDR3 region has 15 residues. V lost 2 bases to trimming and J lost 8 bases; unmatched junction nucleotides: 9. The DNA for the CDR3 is TGTGCCACCAGCAGAAGGGGGCCAGGGTCGGATGAGCAGTTCTTC. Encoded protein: CATSRRGPGSDEQFF.